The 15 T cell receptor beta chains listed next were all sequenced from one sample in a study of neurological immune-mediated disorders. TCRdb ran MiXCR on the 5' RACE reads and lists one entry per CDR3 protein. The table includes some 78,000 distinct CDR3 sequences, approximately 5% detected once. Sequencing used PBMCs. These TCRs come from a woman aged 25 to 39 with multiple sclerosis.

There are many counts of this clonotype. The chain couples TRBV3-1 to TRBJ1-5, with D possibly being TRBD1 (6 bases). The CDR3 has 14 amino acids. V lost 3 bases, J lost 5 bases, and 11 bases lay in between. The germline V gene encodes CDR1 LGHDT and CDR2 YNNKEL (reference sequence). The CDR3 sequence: CASSQSGAHQPQHF. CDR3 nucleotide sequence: TGTGCCAGCAGCCAGTCAGGGGCCCATCAGCCCCAGCATTTT.

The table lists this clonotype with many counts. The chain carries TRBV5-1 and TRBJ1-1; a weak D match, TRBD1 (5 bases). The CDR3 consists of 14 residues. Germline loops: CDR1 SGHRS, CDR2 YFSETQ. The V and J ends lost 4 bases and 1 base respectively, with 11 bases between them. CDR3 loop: CASSIGTANTEAFF. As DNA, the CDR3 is TGCGCCAGCAGCATAGGGACGGCGAACACTGAAGCTTTCTTT. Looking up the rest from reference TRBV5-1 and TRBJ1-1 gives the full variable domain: KAGVTQTPRYLIKTRGQQVTLSCSPISGHRSVSWYQQTPGQGLQFLFEYFSETQRNKGNFPGRFSGRQFSNSRSEMNVSTLELGDSALYLCASSIGTANTEAFFGQGTRLTVV.

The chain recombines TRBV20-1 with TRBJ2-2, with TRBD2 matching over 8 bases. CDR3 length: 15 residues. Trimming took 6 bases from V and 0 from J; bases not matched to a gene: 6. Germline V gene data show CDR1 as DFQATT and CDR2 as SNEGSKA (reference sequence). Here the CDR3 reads CSATLAAPNTGELFF. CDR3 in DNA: TGCAGTGCCACACTAGCGGCCCCGAACACCGGGGAGCTGTTTTTT.

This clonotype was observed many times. The CDR3 coding sequence is TGTGCCAGCTCACAAACAGGGCCCCAGCCCCAGCATTTT. It specifies CASSQTGPQPQHF. The rearrangement joins TRBV18 to TRBJ1-5; tentative D call: TRBD1 (6 bases). V dropped 4 bases and J dropped 7 bases, with 11 bases sitting between them. Germline V gives CDR1 KGHSH, CDR2 LQKENI. The CDR3 is made up of 13 amino acids.

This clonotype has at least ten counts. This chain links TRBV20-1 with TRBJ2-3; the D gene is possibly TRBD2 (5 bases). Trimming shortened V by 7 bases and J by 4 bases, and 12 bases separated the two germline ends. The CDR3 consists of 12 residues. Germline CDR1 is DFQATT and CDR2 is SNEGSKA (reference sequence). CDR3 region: CSVTEGADTQYF. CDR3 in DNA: TGCAGTGTTACCGAGGGTGCAGATACGCAGTATTTT.

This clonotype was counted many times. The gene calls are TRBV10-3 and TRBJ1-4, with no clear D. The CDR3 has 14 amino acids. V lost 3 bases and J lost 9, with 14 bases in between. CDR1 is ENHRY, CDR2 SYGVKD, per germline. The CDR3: CAISEIRIMKKLFF. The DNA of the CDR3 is TGTGCCATCAGTGAAATCCGGATAATGAAAAAACTGTTTTTT.

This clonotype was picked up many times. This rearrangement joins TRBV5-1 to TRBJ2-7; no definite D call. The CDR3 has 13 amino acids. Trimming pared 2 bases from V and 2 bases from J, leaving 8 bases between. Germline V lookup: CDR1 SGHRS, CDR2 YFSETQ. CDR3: CASSFSPTYEQYF. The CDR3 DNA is TGCGCCAGCAGCTTCTCTCCCACCTACGAGCAGTACTTC.

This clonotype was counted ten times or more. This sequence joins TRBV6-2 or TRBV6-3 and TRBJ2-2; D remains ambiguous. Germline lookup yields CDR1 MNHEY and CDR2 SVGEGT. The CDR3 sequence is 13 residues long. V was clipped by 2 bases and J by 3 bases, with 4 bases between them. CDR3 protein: CASSYRDTGELFF. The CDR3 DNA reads TGTGCCAGCAGTTACAGGGACACCGGGGAGCTGTTTTTT.

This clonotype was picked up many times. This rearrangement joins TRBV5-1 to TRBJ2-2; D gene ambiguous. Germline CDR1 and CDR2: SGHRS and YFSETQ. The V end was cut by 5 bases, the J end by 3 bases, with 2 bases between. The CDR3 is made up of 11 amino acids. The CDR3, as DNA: TGCGCCAGCAGAGACACCGGGGAGCTGTTTTTT. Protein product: CASRDTGELFF.

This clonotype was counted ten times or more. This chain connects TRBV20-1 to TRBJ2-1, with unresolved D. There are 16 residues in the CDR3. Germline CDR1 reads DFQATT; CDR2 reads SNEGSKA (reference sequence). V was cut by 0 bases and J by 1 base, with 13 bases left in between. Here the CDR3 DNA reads TGCAGTGCTAGAGATCCGGGCAGGCCTTCCTACAATGAGCAGTTCTTC. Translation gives CSARDPGRPSYNEQFF.

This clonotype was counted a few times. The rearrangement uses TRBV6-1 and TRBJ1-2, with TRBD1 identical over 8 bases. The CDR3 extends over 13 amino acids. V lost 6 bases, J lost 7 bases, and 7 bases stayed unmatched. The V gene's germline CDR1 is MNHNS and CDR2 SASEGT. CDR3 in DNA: TGTGCCAGCAGCGACAGGGGTCGGAGTGGCTACACCTTC. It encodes CASSDRGRSGYTF.

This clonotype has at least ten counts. CDR3 DNA: TGTGCCAGCAGTGAAGCGACCGGCGGGGAGCAGTACGTC. This codes for CASSEATGGEQYV. The chain joins TRBV6-1 to TRBJ2-7, with D perhaps matching TRBD2 (5 bases). This CDR3 comprises 13 residues. The germline CDR1 and CDR2 sequences are MNHNS and SASEGT. Between the trimmed V and J ends, which lost 0 bases and 7 bases, there was a span of 10 bases.

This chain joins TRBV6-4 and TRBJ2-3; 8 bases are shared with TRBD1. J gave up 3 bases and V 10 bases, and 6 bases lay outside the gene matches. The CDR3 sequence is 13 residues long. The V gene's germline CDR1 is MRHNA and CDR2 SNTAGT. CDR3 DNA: TGTGCCACAGGACAGGGCGGGACAGATACGCAGTATTTT. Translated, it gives CATGQGGTDTQYF.

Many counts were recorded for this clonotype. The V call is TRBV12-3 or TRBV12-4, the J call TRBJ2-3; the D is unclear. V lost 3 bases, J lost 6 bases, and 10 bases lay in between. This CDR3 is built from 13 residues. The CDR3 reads CASSFSQLDTQYF. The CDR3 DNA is TGTGCCAGCAGTTTTTCACAGCTTGATACGCAGTATTTT.

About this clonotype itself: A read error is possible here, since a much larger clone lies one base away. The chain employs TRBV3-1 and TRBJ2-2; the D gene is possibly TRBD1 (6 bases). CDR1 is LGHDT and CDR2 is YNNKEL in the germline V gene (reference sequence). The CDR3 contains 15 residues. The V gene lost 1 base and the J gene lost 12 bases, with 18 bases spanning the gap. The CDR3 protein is CASSQALGHTWQLFF. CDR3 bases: TGTGCCAGCAGCCAAGCCCTGGGACATACCTGGCAGCTGTTTTTT. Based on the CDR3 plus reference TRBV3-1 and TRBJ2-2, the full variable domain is DTAVSQTPKYLVTQMGNDKSIKCEQNLGHDTMYWYKQDSKKFLKIMFSYNNKELIINETVPNRFSPKSPDKAHLNLHINSLELGDSAVYFCASSQALGHTWQLFFGEGSRLTVL.